This T cell receptor (beta chain) was sequenced during a study of shared clonotypes between healthy human individuals. Germline loops: CDR1 SEHNR, CDR2 FQNEAQ (reference sequence). J lost 0 bases, V lost 4 bases, and 3 bases had no gene match. The length of the CDR3 is 15 residues. Positive CCR7 selection of CD45RO-negative cells yielded the naive CD8 cells, and terminally differentiated effector memory CD45RA+ cells were excluded. The assay was immunoSEQ multiplex PCR, and TCRdb's table has in-frame clones only and misses some. The sample gives about 1,800,000 clones, about 95% of which show up once; more than 0.9% is in the top ten.

The chain has TRBV7-9 and TRBJ2-3; 8 bases are shared with TRBD2. Sequencing input: naive CD8+ T cells sorted from blood. The receptor's source is a man aged 18 to 29 in good health. The CDR3 bases are TGTGCCAGCAGCTCCTGGACTAGCAGCACAGATACGCAGTATTTT. Amino acid sequence: CASSSWTSSTDTQYF.